These 14 T cell receptor beta chains were all obtained from the same sample, sequenced in a study of T-cell memory formation after mild COVID-19. One entry per CDR3 protein results from TCRdb running MiXCR on the 5' RACE reads. Seen here are fewer than 650,000 distinct CDR3 sequences, roughly 17% observed once, and the top ten hold about 7.5%. The sequencing input was PBMCs or a T cell subset sorted from them (not recorded which). The receptors come from an adult woman who had mild COVID-19 (a few samples of this study predate the infection). Cell type and time point are not known.

This clonotype has only a few counts. The V call is TRBV12-3 or TRBV12-4, the J call TRBJ2-7; TRBD2 might be the D (6 bases). Trimming took off 5 bases at V and 5 bases at J, with 16 bases between the two ends. This CDR3 is 14 amino acids long. In DNA form, the CDR3 reads TGTGCCAGCAGTCTGGGGGGATCCTTGGACGAGCAGTACTTC. Its protein is CASSLGGSLDEQYF.

This clonotype turned up a few times. The V and J genes are TRBV25-1 and TRBJ2-2; no definite D call. The CDR3 covers 18 residues. The V end lost 3 bases, the J end lost 7 bases, and 24 bases lay between the germline ends. Germline CDR1 is MGHDK and CDR2 is SYGVNS. The CDR3 region is CASSDSPHLTAGVGELFF. CDR3 DNA sequence: TGTGCCAGCAGTGACTCACCTCATCTAACGGCAGGCGTCGGGGAGCTGTTTTTT.

This clonotype has only a few counts. V usage is TRBV19 and J usage is TRBJ2-5; 7 bases align to TRBD2. Germline trimming cut 10 bases from V and 3 bases from J; bases unmatched to any gene: 14. The CDR3 is made up of 15 amino acids. CDR1 and CDR2 from the germline V gene are LNHDA and SQIVND (reference sequence). The CDR3 sequence is CATRRSRTREETQYF. In DNA form, the CDR3 reads TGTGCCACCCGAAGGTCAAGGACTAGGGAAGAGACCCAGTACTTC.

The V call is TRBV19, the J call TRBJ1-5, with TRBD1 matching over 8 bases. The CDR3 runs 19 residues. The germline V gene has CDR1 LNHDA and CDR2 SQIVND (reference sequence). Germline trimming cut 3 bases from V and 2 bases from J; bases unmatched to any gene: 15. CDR3 amino acids: CASSMGMGQGAVGNQPQHF. CDR3 in DNA: TGTGCCAGTAGTATGGGAATGGGGCAGGGGGCTGTGGGCAATCAGCCCCAGCATTTT.

The CDR3 nucleotides read TGTGCCACCAGTGATCCACCTTCATGGGAGACCCAGTACTTC. Translated, it gives CATSDPPSWETQYF. The J gene is TRBJ2-5, the V gene TRBV24-1, with D unresolved. The CDR3 has 14 residues. Germline V gene sequence: CDR1 KGHDR, CDR2 SFDVKD. Deletions cut 3 bases from V and 5 bases from J, with 12 bases between.

This clonotype has just one count. The V and J genes are TRBV27 and TRBJ2-1, with 9 bases that match TRBD2. J was trimmed by 4 bases and V by 7 bases; bases with no gene match: 11. CDR1 and CDR2 from the germline V gene are MNHEY and SMNVEV (reference sequence). The CDR3 has 16 amino acids. CDR3 loop: CASTRSGTSRYNEQFF. CDR3 DNA sequence: TGTGCCAGCACCAGATCCGGGACTAGCAGGTACAATGAGCAGTTCTTC.

The table lists this clonotype with a few counts. The chain joins TRBV7-2 to TRBJ1-2, with 7 positions matching TRBD1. Trimming at V came to 7 bases and at J to 5 bases, leaving 7 bases not matched to a gene. The CDR3 is 13 residues long. Germline CDR1 reads SGHTA; CDR2 reads FQGNSA. The CDR3 DNA reads TGTGCCAGCAACTACAGGGGTTCTTATGGCTACACCTTC. This encodes CASNYRGSYGYTF. Combining the CDR3 with reference TRBV7-2 and TRBJ1-2 gives the whole variable domain GAGVSQSPSNKVTEKGKDVELRCDPISGHTALYWYRQSLGQGLEFLIYFQGNSAPDKSGLPSDRFSAERTGGSVSTLTIQRTQQEDSAVYLCASNYRGSYGYTFGSGTRLTVV.

This chain joins TRBV15 and TRBJ2-7; 8 bases line up with TRBD2. From germline, CDR1 is LNHNV and CDR2 YYDKDF (reference sequence). V lost 8 bases to trimming and J lost 5 bases; unmatched junction nucleotides: 5. CDR3 size: 12 residues. CDR3 protein: CATRAGDNEQYF. As DNA, the CDR3 is TGTGCCACCCGAGCGGGAGACAACGAGCAGTACTTC.

There are a few counts of this clonotype. The chain has TRBV29-1 and TRBJ2-7; 7 nucleotides line up with TRBD1. The CDR3 has 13 residues. CDR1 is SQVTM, CDR2 ANQGSEA, per germline. J gave up 2 bases and V 3 bases, and 4 bases lay outside the gene matches. CDR3 bases: TGCAGCGTTGAGAACAGGGGAGCCTACGAGCAGTACTTC. Protein sequence: CSVENRGAYEQYF.

This chain connects TRBV11-3 to TRBJ2-3; TRBD2 agrees at 12 bases. The J segment lost 5 bases and the V segment lost 2 bases, leaving 14 bases of the junction unmatched. Germline V gene data show CDR1 as SGHNT and CDR2 as YENEEA. This CDR3 has 19 residues. CDR3 sequence (DNA): TGTGCCAGCAGCTTACGGACTAGCGGGACCCCCCGGCAGGGAGATACGCAGTATTTT. It codes for CASSLRTSGTPRQGDTQYF.

The rearrangement links TRBV9 to TRBJ1-4; perhaps TRBD1 as D (6 bases). V lost 1 base to trimming and J lost 0 bases, with 10 bases between them. CDR3 size: 16 residues. The germline CDR1 and CDR2 sequences are SGDLS and YYNGEE. The CDR3 coding sequence is TGTGCCAGCAGCGTATCCAGGGGAGCAACTAATGAAAAACTGTTTTTT. Residues: CASSVSRGATNEKLFF. Full variable domain (remainder filled in from reference TRBV9 and TRBJ1-4): DSGVTQTPKHLITATGQRVTLRCSPRSGDLSVYWYQQSLDQGLQFLIQYYNGEERAKGNILERFSAQQFPDLHSELNLSSLELGDSALYFCASSVSRGATNEKLFFGSGTQLSVL.

This clonotype was picked up a small number of times. The chain employs TRBV7-2 and TRBJ2-7; TRBD1 aligns across 7 bases. The V gene's germline CDR1 is SGHTA and CDR2 FQGNSA. The CDR3 has 15 amino acids. The J segment lost 4 bases and the V segment lost 4 bases, leaving 10 bases of the junction unmatched. The CDR3 bases are TGTGCCAGCAGCTGGCGGACAGGTGGATTTTACGAGCAGTACTTC. It translates to CASSWRTGGFYEQYF.

This clonotype was picked up a small number of times. The chain uses TRBV12-3 or TRBV12-4 and TRBJ1-2; the D gene is possibly TRBD1 (6 bases). The V gene lost 7 bases and the J gene lost 4 bases, with 16 bases spanning the gap. This CDR3 is built from 14 residues. The CDR3 DNA reads as TGTGCCAGCACACTAGGACAGTGGGGCTATGGCTACACCTTC. This gives the protein CASTLGQWGYGYTF.

The chain is built from TRBV6-5 and TRBJ2-7, with 8 bases aligning to TRBD1. CDR1 MNHEY and CDR2 SVGAGI come from the germline V gene. The CDR3 is 15 amino acids. J gave up 4 bases and V 2 bases, and 7 bases lay outside the gene matches. The DNA of the CDR3 is TGTGCCAGCAGTTACCAAAGAGGACAGGGATACGAGCAGTACTTC. Translated: CASSYQRGQGYEQYF.